The 3 T cell receptor beta chains reported below all come from one sample, sequenced in a study of glioma-infiltrating T cells after dendritic cell vaccination. Using immunoSEQ multiplex PCR, the repertoire was profiled, and TCRdb retains in-frame clones only, with some absent. Altogether about 32,000 clones are present, more than 90% being singletons, with the ten largest covering roughly 2%. The sequenced sample was blood, obtained before dendritic cell vaccination. These receptors came from a human donor with glioblastoma.

The chain uses TRBV5-1 and TRBJ1-4, with D possibly matching TRBD1 (5 bases). Germline lookup yields CDR1 SGHRS and CDR2 YFSETQ. The CDR3 contains 16 residues. Trimming pared 5 bases from V and 4 bases from J, leaving 18 bases between. CDR3 region: CASSKGSVADNEKLFF. For the CDR3, the DNA is TGCGCCAGCAGTAAGGGGTCCGTGGCAGATAATGAAAAACTGTTTTTT.

V and J are TRBV2 and TRBJ2-7; a weak D match, TRBD2 (6 bases). V was cut by 10 bases and J by 2 bases, with 15 bases left in between. This CDR3 spans 13 amino acids. Germline loops: CDR1 SNHLY, CDR2 FYNNEI. The CDR3 nucleotides read TGTGCCATCTCACGACTAGGTCCCTACGAGCAGTACTTC. Translating it yields CAISRLGPYEQYF.

The rearrangement links TRBV5-6 to TRBJ2-7; 8 bases are shared with TRBD2. CDR1 is SGHDT, CDR2 YYEEEE, per germline. CDR3 length equals 14 residues. V was pared by 6 bases and J by 2 bases, with 7 bases of the junction left unmatched. The CDR3 nucleotides read TGTGCCAGCACCCGAGGAGCGGGGGCCTACGAGCAGTACTTC. This translates into CASTRGAGAYEQYF.